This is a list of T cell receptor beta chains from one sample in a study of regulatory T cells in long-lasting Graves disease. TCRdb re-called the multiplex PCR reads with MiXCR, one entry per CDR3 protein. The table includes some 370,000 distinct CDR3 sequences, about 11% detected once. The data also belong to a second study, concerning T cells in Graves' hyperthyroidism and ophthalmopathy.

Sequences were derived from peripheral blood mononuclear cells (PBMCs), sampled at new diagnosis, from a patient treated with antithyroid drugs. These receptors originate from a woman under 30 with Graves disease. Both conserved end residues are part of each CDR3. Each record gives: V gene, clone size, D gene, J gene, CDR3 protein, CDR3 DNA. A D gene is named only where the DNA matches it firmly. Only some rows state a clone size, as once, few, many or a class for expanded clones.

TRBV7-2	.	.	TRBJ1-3	CASSSRTPGNTIYF	TGTGCCAGCAGCTCCCGCACTCCTGGAAACACCATATATTTT
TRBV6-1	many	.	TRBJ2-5	CASTEDPSQETQYF	TGTGCCAGCACCGAGGACCCTAGCCAAGAGACCCAGTACTTC
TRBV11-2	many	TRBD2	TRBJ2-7	CASRPAGANEQYF	TGTGCCTCCCGCCCAGCGGGAGCTAACGAGCAGTACTTC
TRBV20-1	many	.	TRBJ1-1	CSASPRPISSEAFF	TGCAGTGCTAGCCCTCGGCCGATATCTAGTGAAGCTTTCTTT
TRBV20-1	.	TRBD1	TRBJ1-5	CSARGGGIGESNQPQHF	TGCAGTGCTAGAGGAGGGGGCATAGGGGAAAGCAATCAGCCCCAGCATTTT
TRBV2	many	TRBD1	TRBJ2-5	CASSDGPLGTGKETQYF	TGTGCCAGCAGTGATGGCCCGCTAGGGACAGGGAAGGAGACCCAGTACTTC
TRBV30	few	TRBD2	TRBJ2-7	CAWSLSGSSGYEQYF	TGTGCCTGGAGTTTGAGCGGGAGTAGTGGGTACGAGCAGTACTTC
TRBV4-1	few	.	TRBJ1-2	CASSPRTSSNYGYTF	TGCGCCAGCAGCCCCCGGACTTCTTCTAACTATGGCTACACCTTC
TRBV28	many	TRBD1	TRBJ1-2	CASSQPSGQAKYDYTF	TGTGCCAGCAGTCAACCATCGGGACAGGCCAAATATGACTACACCTTC
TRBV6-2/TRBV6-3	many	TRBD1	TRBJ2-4	CASRAGGTKNIQYF	TGTGCCAGCAGAGCAGGGGGCACCAAAAACATTCAGTACTTC
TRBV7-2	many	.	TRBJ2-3	CASSTPRNTQYF	TGTGCCAGCAGCACACCGCGAAATACGCAGTATTTT
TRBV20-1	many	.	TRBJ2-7	CSPLTRSSYEQYF	TGCAGCCCACTGACCCGAAGTTCCTACGAGCAGTACTTC
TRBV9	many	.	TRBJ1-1	CASSPRAARNTEAFF	TGTGCCAGCAGCCCCCGTGCAGCTAGGAACACTGAAGCTTTCTTT
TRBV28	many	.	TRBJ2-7	CASSSPPYEQYF	TGTGCCAGCAGTTCTCCACCCTACGAGCAGTACTTC
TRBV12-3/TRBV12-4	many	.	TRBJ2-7	CASSLLAGPYEQYF	TGTGCCAGCAGCTTACTGGCCGGGCCCTACGAGCAGTACTTC
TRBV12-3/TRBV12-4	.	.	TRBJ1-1	CASSLDWGTEAFF	TGTGCCAGCAGTTTAGATTGGGGCACTGAAGCTTTCTTT
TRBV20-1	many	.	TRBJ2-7	CSASSVRTLYEQYF	TGCAGTGCCAGTTCCGTCAGGACTCTCTACGAGCAGTACTTC
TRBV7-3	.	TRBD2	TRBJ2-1	CASSLHTFRGREVRSSYNEQFF	TGTGCCAGCAGCCTGCATACCTTTCGCGGGAGGGAAGTAAGGAGTTCCTACAATGAGCAGTTCTTC
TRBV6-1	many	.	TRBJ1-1	CASSETGWSEAFF	TGTGCCAGCAGTGAAACAGGGTGGTCTGAAGCTTTCTTT
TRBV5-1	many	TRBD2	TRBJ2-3	CASSLGLAGHRRTDTQYF	TGCGCCAGCAGCTTGGGGCTAGCGGGGCACCGACGCACAGATACGCAGTATTTT
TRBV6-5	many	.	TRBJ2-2	CASSYGEYTGELFF	TGTGCCAGCAGTTACGGAGAGTACACCGGGGAGCTGTTTTTT
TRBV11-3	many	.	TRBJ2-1	CASSDRSSYNEQFF	TGTGCCAGCAGCGACAGGAGCTCCTACAATGAGCAGTTCTTC
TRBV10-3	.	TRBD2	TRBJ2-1	CAISESGLANEQFF	TGTGCCATCAGTGAGTCGGGACTAGCCAATGAGCAGTTCTTC
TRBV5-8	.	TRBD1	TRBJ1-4	CASSPPGQDNEKLFF	TGTGCCAGCAGCCCGCCGGGACAGGACAATGAAAAACTGTTTTTT
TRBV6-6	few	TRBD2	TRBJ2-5	CASSYSTLAGSQETQYF	TGTGCCAGCAGTTACTCGACACTAGCGGGGTCCCAAGAGACCCAGTACTTC
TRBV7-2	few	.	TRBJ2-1	CAGSLKLVISEQFF	TGTGCCGGCAGCTTAAAACTGGTTATTAGTGAGCAGTTCTTC
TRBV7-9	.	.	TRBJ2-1	CASSLKGIFPAVEADNEQFF	TGTGCCAGCAGCTTAAAGGGGATATTTCCCGCAGTTGAAGCTGACAATGAGCAGTTCTTC
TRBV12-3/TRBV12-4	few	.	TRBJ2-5	CASSLRPRLNAGTQYF	TGTGCCAGCAGCCTAAGACCCCGACTGAATGCAGGGACCCAGTACTTC
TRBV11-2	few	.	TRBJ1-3	CASSLGNTTYF	TGTGCCAGCAGCTTAGGAAACACCACATATTTT
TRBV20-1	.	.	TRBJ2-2	CSARDPGPGELFF	TGCAGTGCTAGAGATCCCGGGCCCGGGGAGCTGTTTTTT
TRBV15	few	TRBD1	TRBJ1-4	CATSRGTAHNEKLFF	TGTGCCACCAGCAGGGGGACAGCTCATAATGAAAAACTGTTTTTT
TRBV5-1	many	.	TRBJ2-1	CASRPRAGSYNEQFF	TGCGCCAGCAGACCGCGGGCGGGCTCCTACAATGAGCAGTTCTTC
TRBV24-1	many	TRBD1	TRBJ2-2	CATSDSQGANTGELFF	TGTGCCACCAGTGACTCACAGGGGGCGAACACCGGGGAGCTGTTTTTT